These 10 T cell receptor beta chains originate from one sample sequenced in a study of T-cell reconstitution after alpha-beta-depleted transplantation in children. It was with unique molecular identifiers that the TCRbeta library was prepared. TCRdb used MiXCR to reprocess the PCR reads, holding one entry per CDR3 protein. The sample has tens of thousands of distinct CDR3 sequences, 7.5% to 10% seen once. This sample comprised PBMCs, mostly from graft donor cells, obtained 60 days after TCRalphabeta/CD19-depleted stem cell transplant. These receptors came from a male patient under 10 years old who had a stem cell transplant for chronic granulomatous disease, so the T cells may come from the graft donor.

This clonotype occurred many times. V usage is TRBV5-1 and J usage is TRBJ2-1, with D tentatively TRBD2 (5 bases). The CDR3 contains 15 residues. Germline V gene sequence: CDR1 SGHRS, CDR2 YFSETQ. The ends were cut back, 2 bases at V and 2 bases at J, with 11 bases in the middle. The CDR3 coding sequence is TGCGCCAGCAGCTTTCAACTAGGACCCTACAATGAGCAGTTCTTC. Residues: CASSFQLGPYNEQFF.

J is TRBJ2-1 and V is TRBV20-1, with D perhaps matching TRBD1 or TRBD2 (6 bases each). The V and J ends lost 8 bases and 0 bases respectively, with 26 bases between them. The germline gives CDR1 DFQATT, CDR2 SNEGSKA (reference sequence). The CDR3 runs 18 residues. CDR3 residues: CSFRGVADGWSSYNEQFF. The DNA of the CDR3 is TGCAGTTTTAGGGGGGTGGCTGATGGCTGGAGCTCCTACAATGAGCAGTTCTTC.

In its sample, this clonotype was seen many times. The chain couples TRBV21-1 to TRBJ2-1; no DNA check was done on the table's D call, TRBD1. TRBV21-1 is listed as a pseudogene. CDR3 length: 15 residues. CDR3 nucleotide sequence: TGTGCCAGCAGCAAAGTTAAGGGGGTTAACAATGAGCAGTTCTTC. Its protein is CASSKVKGVNNEQFF.

This clonotype was recorded at least ten times. The chain is built from TRBV3-1 and TRBJ1-6; tentative D call: TRBD1 (6 bases). Per the germline V gene, CDR1 is LGHDT and CDR2 is YNNKEL (reference sequence). Trimming shortened V by 1 base and J by 5 bases, and 18 bases separated the two germline ends. This CDR3 has 18 amino acids. The CDR3 loop reads CASSQVPFVTGDNSPLHF. The CDR3 nucleotides read TGTGCCAGCAGCCAAGTTCCGTTCGTGACAGGAGATAATTCACCCCTCCACTTT.

On this clonotype: Being one base from a much bigger clone, this may be a read error. The chain uses TRBV12-3 or TRBV12-4 and TRBJ1-1; TRBD1 aligns across 7 bases. J gave up 0 bases and V 6 bases, and 10 bases lay outside the gene matches. This CDR3 region has 16 residues. CDR3: CASSGGQPLLNTEAFF. As DNA, the CDR3 is TGTGCCAGCAGCGGGGGACAGCCCCTCTTGAACACTGAAGCTTTCTTT.

As concerns this clonotype: No conserved phenylalanine or tryptophan ends this CDR3, so it is likely a read error. The chain has TRBV7-2 and TRBJ2-7; maybe TRBD1 (6 bases). Germline V gives CDR1 SGHTA, CDR2 FQGNSA. V lost 3 bases and J lost 4, with 13 bases in between. The CDR3 contains 14 residues. The CDR3 sequence is CASSFPGVDYEQYS. CDR3 DNA sequence: TGTGCCAGCAGCTTCCCAGGGGTTGATTACGAGCAGTACTCC.

The table lists this clonotype with many counts. The rearrangement links TRBV12-3 or TRBV12-4 to TRBJ2-2; D not resolved. The CDR3 extends over 15 amino acids. V gave up 3 bases and J gave up 3 bases, with 11 bases separating them. CDR3 DNA: TGTGCCAGCAGTTTGATCGTTGGGCACACCGGGGAGCTGTTTTTT. This gives the protein CASSLIVGHTGELFF.

In this sample, this clonotype turned up many times. The J gene is TRBJ2-3, the V gene TRBV5-1, with a weak D call TRBD1 (5 bases). The V end lost 1 base, the J end lost 0 bases, and 15 bases lay between the germline ends. The length of the CDR3 is 17 residues. CDR1 SGHRS and CDR2 YFSETQ come from the germline V gene. The CDR3 coding sequence is TGCGCCAGCAGCTTGTTCCGTCCAGGGTTGAGCACAGATACGCAGTATTTT. Translated, it gives CASSLFRPGLSTDTQYF. The full variable domain, with the rest looked up from reference TRBV5-1 and TRBJ2-3, is KAGVTQTPRYLIKTRGQQVTLSCSPISGHRSVSWYQQTPGQGLQFLFEYFSETQRNKGNFPGRFSGRQFSNSRSEMNVSTLELGDSALYLCASSLFRPGLSTDTQYFGPGTRLTVL.

This clonotype has ten or more counts. V gene TRBV12-3 or TRBV12-4 combines with J gene TRBJ1-1; D gene unclear. The CDR3 has 13 amino acids. V was trimmed by 8 bases and J by 0 bases, leaving 10 bases between them. In nucleotides, the CDR3 is TGTGCCAGCGGGGTAAGGTTGAACACTGAAGCTTTCTTT. This codes for CASGVRLNTEAFF.

A remark on this clonotype: Just one base apart from a much larger clone, this may be a read error. The V and J genes are TRBV6-5 and TRBJ2-1; 9 nucleotides line up with TRBD2. This CDR3 has 17 amino acids. Trimming cost V 0 bases and J 2 bases; bases outside gene matches: 5. The germline V gene encodes CDR1 MNHEY and CDR2 SVGAGI. The CDR3, as DNA: TGTGCCAGCAGTTACTCTAGCGGGAGTTTCACCTACAATGAGCAGTTCTTC. This encodes CASSYSSGSFTYNEQFF.